The sequence of this TCR beta chain was determined in a study of monozygotic twins with cystic fibrosis (dated by TCRdb to about 2021). The study in broad terms: Barcoded libraries were made from around 3 micrograms of fragmented DNA using about 16 PCR cycles. The study compared TCR beta repertoires within and between 16 monozygotic twin pairs with cystic fibrosis to assess genetic influence on V and J gene usage. The cohort included ten female and six male twin pairs, mostly children and adolescents, aged roughly 2.0 to 36.4 years with a median of 9.1 years. Twins were ranked among around 1,000 cohort participants for weight-for-height and FEVPerc (FEV1 disease centile) at the day of blood sampling. Data for three of the twin pairs had been reported earlier in a different context. General study outcomes and caveats: Simpson clonality was generally low (median roughly 0.009), which suggests a naive-dominated repertoire, and clonality was higher in the most severely affected patients. Nucleotide-identical clonotype sharing was significantly higher within monozygotic CF twin pairs than between unrelated CF individuals (P = 0.000026, Mann-Whitney). V gene usage was most similar to the co-twin in 13 of 16 pairs, and J usage was most similar to the co-twin in 8 of 16 pairs, which suggests genetic constraints. The cohort was small, and the number of shared CDR3s showed no association with age, concordance or disease severity.

With respect to this clone: The specificity of this receptor is unknown. No much larger clone is present one base from it, and per-base qualities are unavailable.

TCR beta CDR3 regions were amplified by multiplex PCR with the immunoSEQ immune profiling system according to the manufacturer's instructions. Sequencing was performed on an Illumina NextSeq system. The study's processing was this. The immunoSEQ Analyzer platform handled processing of the sequence data, and clonality was calculated by taking the square root of Simpson's index of productive rearrangements. Similarity in V and J usage was measured by Jensen-Shannon distance, and OLGA was used to compute CDR3 generation probabilities. Shared CDR3 sequences were searched in the immuneACCESS database (August 2020) and in VDJdb (December 2020). TCRdb stores this immuneACCESS table with in-frame sequences only. Part of the clones is absent; in the studies checked, under half of the shortfall reflects unresolved V genes, and no reason is known for the rest. V, J and clone size reflect that table, while D and trimming were determined from the DNA. In this sample the table shows approximately 14,000 clones, 85% to 90% of which occur a single time. 0.55% to 0.8% of the sample belongs to the ten largest clones.

The twin pairs came from the European Cystic Fibrosis Twin and Sibling Study Cohort, a cohort that recruited patients from over a hundred CF clinics across 14 European countries. Zygosity and CFTR genotype were verified in-house, and zygosity was tested by multiplex PCR of nine short tandem repeat loci. Each twin gave a peripheral blood sample, and clinical parameters were documented on that same day of blood sampling. Genomic DNA was isolated from peripheral blood cells with phenol/chloroform and kept in TE buffer at 4 degrees C. V sheds 1 base and J sheds 0 bases, leaving 6 bases between their ends. CDR1 and CDR2 are drawn from the germline V gene (reference sequence): SGHNT, YYREEE. The CDR3 runs 14 amino acids, cysteine and phenylalanine included. Kept here is only the CDR3 DNA, which spans 42 bases and is read in frame from base 1.

The sequence is built from TRBV5-4 and TRBJ2-3; TRBD2 is a possible D gene, resting on 5 matching bases. This sequence was found in a boy younger than 18 with cystic fibrosis. The specimen sequenced was blood. The base sequence is TGTGCCAGCAGCTTGAGGACTAGCACAGATACGCAGTATTTT. Its protein reads: CASSLRTSTDTQYF.